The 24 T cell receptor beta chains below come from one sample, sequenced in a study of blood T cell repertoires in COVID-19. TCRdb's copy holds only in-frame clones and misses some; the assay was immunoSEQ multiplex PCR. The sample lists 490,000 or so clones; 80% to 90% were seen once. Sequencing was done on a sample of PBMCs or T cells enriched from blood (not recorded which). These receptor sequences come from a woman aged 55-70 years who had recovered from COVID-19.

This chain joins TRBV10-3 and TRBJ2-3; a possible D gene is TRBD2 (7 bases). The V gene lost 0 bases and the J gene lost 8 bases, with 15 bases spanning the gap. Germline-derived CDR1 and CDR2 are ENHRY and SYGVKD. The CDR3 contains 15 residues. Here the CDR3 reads CAISESGGASGTQYF. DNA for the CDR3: TGTGCCATCAGTGAGTCGGGGGGGGCCTCGGGTACGCAGTATTTT.

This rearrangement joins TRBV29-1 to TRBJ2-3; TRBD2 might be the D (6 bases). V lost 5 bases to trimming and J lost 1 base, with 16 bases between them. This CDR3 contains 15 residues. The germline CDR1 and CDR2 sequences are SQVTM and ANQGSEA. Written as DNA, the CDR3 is TGCAGCGTTAGGACCGGGGGAGGCGGCACAGATACGCAGTATTTT. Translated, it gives CSVRTGGGGTDTQYF.

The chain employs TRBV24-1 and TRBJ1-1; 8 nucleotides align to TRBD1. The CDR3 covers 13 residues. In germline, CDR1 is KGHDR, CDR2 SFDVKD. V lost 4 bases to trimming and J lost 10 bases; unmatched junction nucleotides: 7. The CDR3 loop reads CATSDPDRGVAFF. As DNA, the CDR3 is TGTGCCACCAGTGACCCAGACAGGGGTGTAGCTTTCTTT.

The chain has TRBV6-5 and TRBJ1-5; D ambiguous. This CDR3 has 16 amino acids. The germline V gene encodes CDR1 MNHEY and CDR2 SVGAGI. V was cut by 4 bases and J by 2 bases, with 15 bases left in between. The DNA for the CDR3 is TGTGCCAGCAGTTCCCTAGGATCAACTCGCAATCAGCCCCAGCATTTT. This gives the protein CASSSLGSTRNQPQHF.

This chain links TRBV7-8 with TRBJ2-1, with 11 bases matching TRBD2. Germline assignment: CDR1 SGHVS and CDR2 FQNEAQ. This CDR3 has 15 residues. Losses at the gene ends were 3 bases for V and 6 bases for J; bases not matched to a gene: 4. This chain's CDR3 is CASSLGTSGANEQFF. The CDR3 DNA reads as TGTGCCAGCAGCTTGGGGACTAGCGGTGCCAATGAGCAGTTCTTC.

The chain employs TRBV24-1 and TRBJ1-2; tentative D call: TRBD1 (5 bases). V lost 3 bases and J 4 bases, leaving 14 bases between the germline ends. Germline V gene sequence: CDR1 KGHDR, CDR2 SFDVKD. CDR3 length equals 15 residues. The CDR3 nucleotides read TGTGCCACCAGTGATCCGACAGTAAAACCCTATGGCTACACCTTC. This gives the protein CATSDPTVKPYGYTF.

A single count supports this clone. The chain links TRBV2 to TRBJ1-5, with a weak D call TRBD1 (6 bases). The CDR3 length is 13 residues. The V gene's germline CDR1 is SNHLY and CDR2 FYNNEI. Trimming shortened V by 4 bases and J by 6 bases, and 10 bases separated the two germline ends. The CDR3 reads CASSGQGSQPQHF. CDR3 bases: TGTGCCAGCAGTGGGCAGGGGAGTCAGCCCCAGCATTTT.

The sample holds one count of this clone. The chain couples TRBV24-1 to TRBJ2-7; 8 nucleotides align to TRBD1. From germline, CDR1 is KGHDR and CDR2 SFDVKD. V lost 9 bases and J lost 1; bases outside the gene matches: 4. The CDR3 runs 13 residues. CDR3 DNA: TGTGCCACCCAGAACAGGGGGTCCTACGAGCAGTACTTC. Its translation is CATQNRGSYEQYF.

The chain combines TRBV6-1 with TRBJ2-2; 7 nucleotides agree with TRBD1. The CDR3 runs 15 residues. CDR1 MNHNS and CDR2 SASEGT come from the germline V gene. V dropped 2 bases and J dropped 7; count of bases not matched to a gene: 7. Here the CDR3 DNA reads TGTGCCAGCAGTGAACTACAGGGGTTGGGCGGGGAGCTGTTTTTT. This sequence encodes CASSELQGLGGELFF.

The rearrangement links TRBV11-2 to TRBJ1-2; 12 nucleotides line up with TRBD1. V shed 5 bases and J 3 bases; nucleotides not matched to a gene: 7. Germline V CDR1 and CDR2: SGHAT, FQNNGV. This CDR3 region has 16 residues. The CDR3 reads CASSASGTGGYYGYTF. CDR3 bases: TGTGCCAGCAGCGCTAGCGGGACAGGGGGCTACTATGGCTACACCTTC.

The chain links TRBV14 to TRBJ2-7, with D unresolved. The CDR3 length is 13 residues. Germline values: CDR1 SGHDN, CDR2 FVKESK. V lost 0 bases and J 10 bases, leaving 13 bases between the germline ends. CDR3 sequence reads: CASSQDRGLNQYV. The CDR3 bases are TGTGCCAGCAGCCAAGATAGAGGCCTTAACCAGTACGTC.

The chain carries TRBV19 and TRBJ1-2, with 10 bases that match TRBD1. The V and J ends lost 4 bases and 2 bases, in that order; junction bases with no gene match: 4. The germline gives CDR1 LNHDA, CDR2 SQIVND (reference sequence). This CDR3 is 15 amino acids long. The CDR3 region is CASSKPGQGNYGYTF. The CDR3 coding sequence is TGTGCCAGTAGTAAACCGGGACAGGGGAACTATGGCTACACCTTC.

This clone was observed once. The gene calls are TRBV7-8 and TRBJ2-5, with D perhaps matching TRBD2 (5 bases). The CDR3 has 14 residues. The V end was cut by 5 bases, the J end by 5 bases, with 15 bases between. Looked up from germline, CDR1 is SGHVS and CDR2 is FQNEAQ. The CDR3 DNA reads TGTGCCAGCAGCCCCTATCGGGAATTGGAGACCCAGTACTTC. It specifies CASSPYRELETQYF.

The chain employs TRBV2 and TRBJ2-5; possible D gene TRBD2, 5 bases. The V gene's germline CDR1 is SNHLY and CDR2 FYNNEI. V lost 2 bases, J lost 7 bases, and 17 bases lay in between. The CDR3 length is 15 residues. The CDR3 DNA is TGTGCCAGCAGTGAATTAATGGGCCTCGCGGGGACCCAGTACTTC. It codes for CASSELMGLAGTQYF.

The chain's CDR3 is CASSPQFAAGPDTQYF. Here the CDR3 DNA reads TGTGCCAGCAGCCCACAATTTGCAGCGGGTCCAGATACGCAGTATTTT. The rearrangement uses TRBV5-4 and TRBJ2-3, with D maybe TRBD2 (6 bases). Looked up from germline, CDR1 is SGHNT and CDR2 is YYREEE (reference sequence). The CDR3 loop spans 16 amino acids. Trimming shortened V by 4 bases and J by 4 bases, and 19 bases separated the two germline ends.

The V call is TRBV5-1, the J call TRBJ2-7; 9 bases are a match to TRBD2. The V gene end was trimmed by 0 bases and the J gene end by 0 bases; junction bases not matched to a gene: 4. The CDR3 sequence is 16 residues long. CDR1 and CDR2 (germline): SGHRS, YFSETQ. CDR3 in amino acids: CASSLVGRGGSYEQYF. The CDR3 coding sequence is TGCGCCAGCAGCTTGGTTGGGCGGGGGGGCTCCTACGAGCAGTACTTC.

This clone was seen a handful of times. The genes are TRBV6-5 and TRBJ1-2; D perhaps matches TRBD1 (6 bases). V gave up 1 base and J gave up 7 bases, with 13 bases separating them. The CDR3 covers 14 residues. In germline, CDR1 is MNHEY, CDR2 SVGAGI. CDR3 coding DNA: TGTGCCAGCAGTTACTTGGACAGTACCTCTGGCTACACCTTC. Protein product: CASSYLDSTSGYTF.

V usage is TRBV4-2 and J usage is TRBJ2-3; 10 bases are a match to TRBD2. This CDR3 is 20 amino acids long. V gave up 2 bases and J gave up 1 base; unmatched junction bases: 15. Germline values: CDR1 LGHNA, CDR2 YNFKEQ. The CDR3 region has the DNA TGTGCCAGCAGCCAATTGTTTGGTCTAGCGGGGGCAGCGGGCACAGATACGCAGTATTTT. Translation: CASSQLFGLAGAAGTDTQYF.

CDR3: CASSDRDSGAGPQHF. The CDR3 nucleotides are TGTGCCAGCAGTGATCGTGATTCTGGTGCCGGGCCCCAGCATTTT. This sequence joins TRBV6-1 and TRBJ1-5; no definite D call. V shed 3 bases and J shed 9 bases, with 18 bases lying between them. The CDR3 contains 15 residues. Per the germline V gene, CDR1 is MNHNS and CDR2 is SASEGT.

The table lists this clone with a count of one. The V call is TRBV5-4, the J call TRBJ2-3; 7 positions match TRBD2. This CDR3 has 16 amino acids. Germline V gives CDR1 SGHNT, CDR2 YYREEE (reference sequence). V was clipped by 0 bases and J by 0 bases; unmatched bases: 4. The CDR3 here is CASSLGGGPSTDTQYF. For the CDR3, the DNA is TGTGCCAGCAGCTTGGGGGGGGGACCCAGCACAGATACGCAGTATTTT.

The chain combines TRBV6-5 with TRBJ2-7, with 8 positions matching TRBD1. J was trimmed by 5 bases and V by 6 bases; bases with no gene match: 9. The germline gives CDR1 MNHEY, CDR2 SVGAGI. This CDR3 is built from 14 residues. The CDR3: CASRLQGAFDEQYV. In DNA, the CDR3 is TGTGCCAGCAGGCTTCAGGGGGCCTTCGACGAGCAGTACGTC.

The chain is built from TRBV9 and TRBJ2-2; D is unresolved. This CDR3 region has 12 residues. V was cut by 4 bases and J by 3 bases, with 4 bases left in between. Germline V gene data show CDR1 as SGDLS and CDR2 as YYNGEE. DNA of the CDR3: TGTGCCAGCAGCCCTTACACCGGGGAGCTGTTTTTT. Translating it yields CASSPYTGELFF.

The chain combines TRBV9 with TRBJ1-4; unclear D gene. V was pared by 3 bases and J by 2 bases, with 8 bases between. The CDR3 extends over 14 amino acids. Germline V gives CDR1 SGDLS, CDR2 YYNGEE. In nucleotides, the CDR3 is TGTGCCAGCAGCGCAGGACTGACTAATGAAAAACTGTTTTTT. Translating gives CASSAGLTNEKLFF. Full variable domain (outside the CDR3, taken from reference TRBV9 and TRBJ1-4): DSGVTQTPKHLITATGQRVTLRCSPRSGDLSVYWYQQSLDQGLQFLIQYYNGEERAKGNILERFSAQQFPDLHSELNLSSLELGDSALYFCASSAGLTNEKLFFGSGTQLSVL.

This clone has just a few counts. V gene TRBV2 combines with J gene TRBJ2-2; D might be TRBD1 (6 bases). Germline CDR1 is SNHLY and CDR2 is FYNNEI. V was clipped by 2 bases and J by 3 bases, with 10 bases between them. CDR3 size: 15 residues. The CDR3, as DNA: TGTGCCAGCAGTGAAAGACAGGAGTACACCGGGGAGCTGTTTTTT. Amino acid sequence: CASSERQEYTGELFF.